Described below is a single T cell receptor (beta chain) sequence and its context. Its antigen is unidentified. Profiled with immunoSEQ multiplex PCR; TCRdb holds only in-frame clones, not every one. The table records 77,000 or so clones, more than 75% of them present only once. This specimen comes from a study of OX40 agonist ivuxolimab in advanced cancers. At the level of the study: Having had anti-PD-1, anti-PD-L1 or anti-CTLA-4 therapy before was allowed, and under 50% had some. Study-wide results and limits: More expanded clones were seen, on average, in CD8+ T cells than in CD4+. Blood T cells, both CD4+ and CD8+, expanded clonally by week 6 at 0.1 to 3.0 mg/kg.

J lost 0 bases, V lost 3 bases, and 8 bases had no gene match. The CDR3 covers 18 residues. The V gene's germline CDR1 is LNHDA and CDR2 SQIVND (reference sequence). The J gene is TRBJ2-5, the V gene TRBV19, with 12 bases fitting TRBD2. This TCR derives from an adult with an advanced solid tumor such as melanoma, head and neck, liver or kidney cancer. Sequencing used CD4+ or CD8+ T cells sorted from blood, obtained in a trial of the OX40 agonist ivuxolimab. The CDR3 sequence is CASSIRLAGEKYQETQYF. CDR3 sequence (DNA): TGTGCCAGTAGTATTAGACTAGCGGGGGAAAAGTACCAAGAGACCCAGTACTTC.